The sequence of this TCR beta chain was determined in a study of T-cell memory formation after mild COVID-19. Study details: TCR clusters mostly belonged to single donors.

Per germline, CDR1 MNHEY and CDR2 SVGAGI. The CDR3 totals 17 residues. V lost 5 bases, J lost 0 bases, and 7 bases stayed unmatched. Notes on the study in general: Cross-reactive memory seemingly joined, as some responding clones were found in pre-infection memory.

This clonotype was found a few times. Its antigen remains unidentified. cDNA libraries for TCR alpha and TCR beta, carrying sample barcodes and UMIs, came from 5'RACE with constant-segment primers. TCRdb independently ran MiXCR on the 5' RACE reads; one entry per CDR3 protein. The repertoire has some 450,000 distinct CDR3 sequences, more than 15% of them found once; the top ten carry approximately 21%. The source of this sequence is a man aged 18 to 29 who had mild COVID-19 (a few samples of this study predate the infection). Cell type and time point are not known. The rearrangement links TRBV6-5 to TRBJ2-6; TRBD2 aligns across 7 bases. Sequenced: PBMCs or a T cell subset sorted from them (not recorded which). The CDR3, as DNA: TGTGCCAGCAGTATTAGTGGCGGGGGCTCTGGGGCCAACGTCCTGACTTTC. Protein: CASSISGGGSGANVLTF.